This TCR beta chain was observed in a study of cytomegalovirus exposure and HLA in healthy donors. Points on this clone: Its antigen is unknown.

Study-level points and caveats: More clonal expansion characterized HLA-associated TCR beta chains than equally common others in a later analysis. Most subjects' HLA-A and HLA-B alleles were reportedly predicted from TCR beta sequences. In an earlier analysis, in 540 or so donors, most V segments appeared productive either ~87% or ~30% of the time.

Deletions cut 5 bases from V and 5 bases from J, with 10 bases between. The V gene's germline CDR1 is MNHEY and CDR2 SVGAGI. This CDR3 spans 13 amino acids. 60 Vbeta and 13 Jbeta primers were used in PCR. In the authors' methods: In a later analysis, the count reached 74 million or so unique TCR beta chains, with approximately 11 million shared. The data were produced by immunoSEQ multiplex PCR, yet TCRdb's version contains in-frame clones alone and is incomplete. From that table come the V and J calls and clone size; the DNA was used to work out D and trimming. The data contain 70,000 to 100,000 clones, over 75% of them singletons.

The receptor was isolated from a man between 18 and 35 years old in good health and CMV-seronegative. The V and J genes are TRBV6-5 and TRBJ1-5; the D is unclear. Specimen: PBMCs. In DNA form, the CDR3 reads TGTGCCAGCAGTCGTAATGTGTATCAGCCCCAGCATTTT. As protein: CASSRNVYQPQHF.